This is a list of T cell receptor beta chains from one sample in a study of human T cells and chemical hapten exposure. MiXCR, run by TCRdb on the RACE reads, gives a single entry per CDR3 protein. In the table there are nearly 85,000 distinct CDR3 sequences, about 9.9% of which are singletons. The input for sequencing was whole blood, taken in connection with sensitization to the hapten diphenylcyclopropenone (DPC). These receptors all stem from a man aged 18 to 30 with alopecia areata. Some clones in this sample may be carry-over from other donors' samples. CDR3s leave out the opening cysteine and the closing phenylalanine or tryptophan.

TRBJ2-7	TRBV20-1	SAPRTGGEVYEQY
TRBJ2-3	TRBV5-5	ASSFGGQITDTQY
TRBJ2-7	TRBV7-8	ASSPTATGRSSYEQY
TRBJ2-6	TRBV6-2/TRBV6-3	ASRLHQGAQGANVLT
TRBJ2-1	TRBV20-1	SARSYLRGEF
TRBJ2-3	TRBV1	TSSQDRRPTDTDTQY
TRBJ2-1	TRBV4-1	ASSQVTLISSEQF
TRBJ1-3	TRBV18	ASSPPAGGSRGNTIY
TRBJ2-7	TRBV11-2	ASSLRGAVDEQY
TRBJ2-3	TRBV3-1	ASSRVSLAGVGDTQY
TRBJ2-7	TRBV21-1	ASSTRTGKEEQY
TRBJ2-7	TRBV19	ASSIHRAPSYEQY
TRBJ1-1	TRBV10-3	AISDTGSTEAF
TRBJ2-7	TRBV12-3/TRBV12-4	ASSPGTGMYEQY
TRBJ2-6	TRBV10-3	AISWGSTYSGANVLT
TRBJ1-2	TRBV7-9	ASSSILPDYGYT
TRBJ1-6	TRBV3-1	ASSQGIWTVNSPLH
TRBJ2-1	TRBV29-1	ITRTGGDYNEQF
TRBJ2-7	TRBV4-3	ASSQVGHYEQY
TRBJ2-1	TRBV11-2	ASSRGIEQF
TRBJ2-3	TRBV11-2	ASSLAGATDTQY
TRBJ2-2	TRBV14	ASSRSTRELF
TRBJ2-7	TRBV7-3	ASSSDGTFSTYEQY
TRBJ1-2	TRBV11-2	ASSFGGRRYGYT
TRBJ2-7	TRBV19	ASRIRDRASYEQY
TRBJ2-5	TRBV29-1	SAFRSGETQY
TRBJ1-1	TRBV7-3	ASSLRPDLNTEAF
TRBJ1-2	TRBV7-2	ASSLEGSGLFIAN
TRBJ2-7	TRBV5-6	ASSRQVFSYEQY
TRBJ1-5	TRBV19	ASSRNGADLNQPQH
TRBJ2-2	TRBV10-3	ATRGGELF
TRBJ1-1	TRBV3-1	ASSQEGQRLLTEAF
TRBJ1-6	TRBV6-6	ASKGSSYNSPLH